This T cell receptor beta chain was sequenced in a study of patients and donors after allogeneic stem cell transplantation (TCRdb year 2020). The CDR3 spans 14 residues, from the cysteine through the phenylalanine. CDR3 DNA only is kept here, 42 bases in frame from base 1. Trimming removed 2 bases from V and 2 bases from J, leaving 6 bases between the germline ends. As encoded in the germline V gene, CDR1 is MNHNS while CDR2 is SASEGT. This clonotype was found a few times. There is no known antigen for this receptor. Base qualities are not provided; no much larger clone lies one nucleotide away. The library was built by means of RT-PCR. Sequencer: NextSeq 550. The public reads were reanalyzed by TCRdb: fastp trimming at Q25, MiXCR alignment, in-frame beta chains only. Every distinct CDR3 protein forms one entry, paired with its most common genes and DNA. This sample has roughly 150,000 distinct CDR3 sequences in its table, and approximately 24% of those were observed once. The ten most abundant clones make up roughly 26% of the sample.

The source is a human donor who was either an allogeneic HSCT recipient or a stem cell or donor lymphocyte infusion donor (not recorded which). It is not recorded whose cells these are; they may come from a transplant donor. Input material: blood, either unsorted or a sorted T cell fraction (not recorded which). The chain was built from TRBV6-1 and TRBJ1-4, with the D gene not confidently named. The DNA sequence is as follows: TGTGCCAGCAGTGAAACTTGGACTAATGAAAAACTGTTTTTT. Translation gives CASSETWTNEKLFF.